This TCR beta chain is from a study of metastatic and nonmetastatic thyroid tumors. Study information: Repertoires were compared across blood and tumor or nodule tissue from malignant and benign thyroid patients.

Overall study findings and caveats: Across blood and tumor, TCR beta diversity in malignant thyroid tumors was reportedly significantly higher than in benign nodules.

As regards this clone: Antigen: not known. The same CDR3 also results from other DNA sequences found in this sample.

Per the original data handling: Building a distant-metastasis classifier for papillary thyroid cancer drew on CDR3 differences across clinicopathological groups. TCRdb re-called the PCR reads via MiXCR. The V and J calls reflect TCRdb's pipeline rather than the authors' work. The sample comprises under 5,000 clones, around 22% of which are singletons, and around 8.2% rests with the top ten. Germline CDR1 and CDR2: MNHEY and SMNVEV (reference sequence). Trimming stripped 2 bases from V and 7 bases from J, with 12 bases between. The CDR3 is 14 residues long. The entire patient cohort was treatment-naive prior to thyroid surgery.

The sequenced sample was tumor tissue. This receptor was identified in a female donor with papillary thyroid cancer or a benign thyroid nodule (not recorded which). Some clones in this sample may be carry-over from other donors' samples. This chain connects TRBV27 to TRBJ1-5; weak D call: TRBD1 (5 bases). The chain's CDR3 is CASSLKSGTQPQHF. CDR3 sequence (DNA): TGTGCCAGCAGTTTAAAGTCAGGGACCCAGCCCCAGCATTTT.